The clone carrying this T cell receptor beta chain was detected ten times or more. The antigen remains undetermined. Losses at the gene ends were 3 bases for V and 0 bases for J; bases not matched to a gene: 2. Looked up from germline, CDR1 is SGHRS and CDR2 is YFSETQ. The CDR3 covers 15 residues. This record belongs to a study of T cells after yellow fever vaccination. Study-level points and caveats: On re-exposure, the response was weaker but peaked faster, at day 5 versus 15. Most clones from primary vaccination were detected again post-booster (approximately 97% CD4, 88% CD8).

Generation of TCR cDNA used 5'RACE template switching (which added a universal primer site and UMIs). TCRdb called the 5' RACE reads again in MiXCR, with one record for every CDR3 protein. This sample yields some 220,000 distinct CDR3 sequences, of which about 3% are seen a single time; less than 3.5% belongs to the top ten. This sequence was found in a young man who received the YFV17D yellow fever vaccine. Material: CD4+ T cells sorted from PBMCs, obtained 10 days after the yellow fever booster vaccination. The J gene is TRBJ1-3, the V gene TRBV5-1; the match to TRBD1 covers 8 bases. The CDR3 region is CASSWTGSSGNTIYF. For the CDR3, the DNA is TGCGCCAGCAGCTGGACAGGGAGCTCTGGAAACACCATATATTTT.